Presented here are 5 T cell receptor beta chains from one specimen sequenced in a study of T cell responses to AZD1222 COVID-19 vaccine. Repertoires were generated with immunoSEQ multiplex PCR, while TCRdb's copy carries only in-frame clones and drops some. Of about 130,000 clones in the sample, 80% to 90% were seen once. Sequences were derived from peripheral blood, sampled on day 0 of AZD1222 vaccination. Receptors originate from an adult in good health.

The chain is built from TRBV6-5 and TRBJ1-2; possible D gene TRBD1, 5 bases. CDR1 and CDR2 from the germline V gene are MNHEY and SVGAGI. CDR3 length equals 14 residues. V lost 0 bases and J lost 5, with 10 bases in between. The CDR3 sequence is CASSYSTQAYGYTF. The CDR3 bases are TGTGCCAGCAGTTACTCGACACAGGCATATGGCTACACCTTC.

This clone has just one count. This rearrangement joins TRBV4-2 to TRBJ1-6, with 10 bases that match TRBD1. The CDR3 contains 16 residues. In germline, CDR1 is LGHNA, CDR2 YNFKEQ. The junction had 12 bases not matched to a gene; V was cut back by 3 bases and J by 13 bases. The DNA for the CDR3 is TGTGCCAGCAGCCACTCCGGGACAGGGGACGCCCGGCCCCTCCACTTT. Its translation is CASSHSGTGDARPLHF.

This clone appeared a few times. This sequence joins TRBV5-4 and TRBJ1-5; the D is unclear. The germline V and J ends were trimmed by 4 bases and 2 bases, with 7 bases remaining between them. The germline V gene has CDR1 SGHNT and CDR2 YYREEE (reference sequence). This CDR3 spans 13 amino acids. CDR3 coding DNA: TGTGCCAGCAGCAGCTGGGGCAATCAGCCCCAGCATTTT. This sequence encodes CASSSWGNQPQHF.

The gene calls are TRBV6-5 and TRBJ2-1, with 8 bases identical to TRBD2. J lost 6 bases, V lost 1 base, and 5 bases had no gene match. The CDR3 is 15 amino acids. The V gene's germline CDR1 is MNHEY and CDR2 SVGAGI. The CDR3 protein is CASSYFGTSRNEQFF. Written as DNA, the CDR3 is TGTGCCAGCAGTTACTTCGGGACTAGTCGCAATGAGCAGTTCTTC.

The J gene is TRBJ2-7, the V gene TRBV11-3, with 9 bases fitting TRBD2. Germline V lookup: CDR1 SGHNT, CDR2 YENEEA. CDR3 length: 15 amino acids. V trimming: 2 bases; J trimming: 6 bases; junction bases outside the gene matches: 8. The CDR3 is CASSLSLAGFAEQYF. DNA of the CDR3: TGTGCCAGCAGCTTATCTCTAGCGGGATTCGCCGAGCAGTACTTC.